This T cell receptor beta chain was sequenced during a study of blood T cells in healthy people across ages. General observations from the study: The study lacked donor CMV status, which possibly confounded expanded clonotype changes.

This clonotype was found a few times. Its antigen remains unknown. It was with a sample-barcoded 5' primer and a J-beta primer mix that a second PCR of roughly 7 to 12 cycles was run. TCRdb re-derived calls from the 5' RACE reads in MiXCR, one entry per CDR3 protein. The sample has approximately 490,000 distinct CDR3 sequences, less than 25% seen once. The J segment lost 4 bases and the V segment lost 6 bases, leaving 7 bases of the junction unmatched. Germline V gene lookup returns CDR1 MNHNY and CDR2 SVGAGI (reference sequence). This CDR3 spans 14 amino acids. A further study also used this sample, focusing on T cells of mothers and their children. That investigation notes: Donation came from three healthy Caucasian mothers together with their six children.

The sequence was collected from a boy aged 5-17 years in good health. The rearrangement links TRBV6-6 to TRBJ2-7; 9 bases align to TRBD1. Sequencing was performed on blood. This CDR3 reads CASRPPGQGYEQYF. In nucleotides, the CDR3 is TGTGCCAGCAGACCCCCGGGACAGGGATACGAGCAGTACTTC.